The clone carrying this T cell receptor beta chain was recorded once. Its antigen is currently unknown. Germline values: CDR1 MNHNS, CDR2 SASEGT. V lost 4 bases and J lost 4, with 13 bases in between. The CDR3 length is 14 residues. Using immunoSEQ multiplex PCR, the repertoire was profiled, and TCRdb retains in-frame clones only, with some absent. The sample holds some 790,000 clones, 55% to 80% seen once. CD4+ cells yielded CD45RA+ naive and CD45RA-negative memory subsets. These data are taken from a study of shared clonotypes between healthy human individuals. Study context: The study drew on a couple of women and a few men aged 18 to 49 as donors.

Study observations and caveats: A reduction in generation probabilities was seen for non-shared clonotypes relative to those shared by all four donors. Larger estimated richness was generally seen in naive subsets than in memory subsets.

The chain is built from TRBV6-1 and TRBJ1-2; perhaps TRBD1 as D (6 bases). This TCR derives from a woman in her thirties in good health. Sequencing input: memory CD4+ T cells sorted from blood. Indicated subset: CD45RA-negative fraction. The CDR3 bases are TGTGCCAGCAGTGTATCCGGGACATCCTATGGCTACACCTTC. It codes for CASSVSGTSYGYTF.